This entry lists 22 T cell receptor beta chains sequenced from one sample in a study of T-cell memory formation after mild COVID-19. Using its own MiXCR run on the 5' RACE reads, TCRdb lists one record per CDR3 protein. The sample holds just under 550,000 distinct CDR3 sequences, roughly 21% seen once. The sample consisted of PBMCs or a T cell subset sorted from them (not recorded which). All receptors come from an adult woman who had mild COVID-19 (a few samples of this study predate the infection). Cell type and time point are not known.

As to this clonotype: One end of the junction does not line up with germline, which may come from a read error. V usage is TRBV5-5 and J usage is TRBJ2-3; D possibly corresponds to TRBD2 (5 bases). Germline V gene data show CDR1 as SGHKS and CDR2 as YYEKEE (reference sequence). This CDR3 has 14 residues. This CDR3 reads CASSPGRDTDTKYF. The CDR3 bases are TGTGCCAGCAGCCCTGGGAGAGACACAGATACGAAGTATTTT.

This clonotype was seen a handful of times. The rearrangement uses TRBV29-1 and TRBJ1-1, with D unclear. V was pared by 1 base and J by 1 base, with 7 bases between. CDR3 length equals 13 residues. The germline gives CDR1 SQVTM, CDR2 ANQGSEA. CDR3 DNA: TGCAGCGTTGAAGTCTTAGAGAACACTGAAGCTTTCTTT. Its protein product is CSVEVLENTEAFF.

This sequence joins TRBV7-9 and TRBJ2-3; D is perhaps TRBD1 (6 bases). Germline loops: CDR1 SEHNR, CDR2 FQNEAQ (reference sequence). The CDR3 spans 14 residues. V lost 3 bases and J 7 bases, leaving 14 bases between the germline ends. CDR3 residues: CASSFGNRVNTQYF. The CDR3 DNA follows: TGTGCCAGCAGCTTTGGGAACAGGGTAAATACGCAGTATTTT.

This clonotype was recorded a few times. The chain uses TRBV20-1 and TRBJ1-4; D is perhaps TRBD1 (5 bases). CDR3 length: 16 amino acids. V was trimmed by 2 bases and J by 10 bases, leaving 23 bases between them. Germline V gene sequence: CDR1 DFQATT, CDR2 SNEGSKA (reference sequence). CDR3 DNA sequence: TGCAGTGCTAGACCCTGGGGGACCTCGCGCGGTGGAAAACTGTTTTTT. Encoded protein: CSARPWGTSRGGKLFF.

The chain is built from TRBV4-3 and TRBJ1-1; 9 bases line up with TRBD1. Germline CDR1 is LGHNA and CDR2 is YSLEER. J was trimmed by 3 bases and V by 1 base; bases with no gene match: 9. This CDR3 region has 17 residues. In DNA form, the CDR3 reads TGCGCCAGCAGCCAAGGTTTTACAGGGGGCTGGGACACTGAAGCTTTCTTT. Translation gives CASSQGFTGGWDTEAFF.

This clonotype was seen more than once but under ten times. The V gene is TRBV7-2, the J gene TRBJ2-1, with D hard to call. CDR1 and CDR2 (germline): SGHTA, FQGNSA. With 7 bases removed from V and 3 bases from J, the gap between germline ends came to 10 bases. CDR3 length: 13 amino acids. The CDR3 reads CASNPANYNEQFF. CDR3 nucleotide sequence: TGTGCCAGCAACCCCGCTAACTACAATGAGCAGTTCTTC.

V gene TRBV7-2 combines with J gene TRBJ2-3; D gene uncertain. The CDR3 is 16 amino acids. Germline lookup yields CDR1 SGHTA and CDR2 FQGNSA. Deletions cut 5 bases from V and 0 bases from J, with 15 bases between. The CDR3 loop is CASSLREFVSTDTQYF. Here the CDR3 DNA reads TGTGCCAGCAGCCTTAGGGAATTCGTTAGCACAGATACGCAGTATTTT.

V is TRBV5-1 and J is TRBJ1-2; the D is unclear. CDR3 length: 16 amino acids. V lost 3 bases, J lost 0 bases, and 15 bases lay in between. Germline V lookup: CDR1 SGHRS, CDR2 YFSETQ. The CDR3 reads CASSYEWTNSNYGYTF. The CDR3 bases are TGCGCCAGCAGCTACGAGTGGACCAACTCTAACTATGGCTACACCTTC.

The rearrangement joins TRBV20-1 to TRBJ1-2; D is perhaps TRBD1 (5 bases). The CDR3 is 11 residues long. Germline CDR1 and CDR2: DFQATT and SNEGSKA (reference sequence). V lost 5 bases, J lost 12 bases, and 16 bases lay in between. In nucleotides, the CDR3 is TGCAGTGCTGGGACGGGGTATGAGAACACCTTC. Translation gives CSAGTGYENTF.

The J gene is TRBJ1-2, the V gene TRBV5-1, with D uncertain. CDR3 size: 16 residues. The V gene's germline CDR1 is SGHRS and CDR2 YFSETQ. V gave up 0 bases and J gave up 0 bases, with 12 bases separating them. In DNA form, the CDR3 reads TGCGCCAGCAGCTTGGCAGCCACTACTACTAACTATGGCTACACCTTC. Translated, it gives CASSLAATTTNYGYTF. Full variable domain (outside the CDR3, taken from reference TRBV5-1 and TRBJ1-2): KAGVTQTPRYLIKTRGQQVTLSCSPISGHRSVSWYQQTPGQGLQFLFEYFSETQRNKGNFPGRFSGRQFSNSRSEMNVSTLELGDSALYLCASSLAATTTNYGYTFGSGTRLTVV.

V is TRBV6-5 and J is TRBJ2-7; 7 nucleotides agree with TRBD1. The CDR3 is made up of 15 amino acids. Germline CDR1 reads MNHEY; CDR2 reads SVGAGI. The V and J ends lost 5 bases and 2 bases, in that order; junction bases with no gene match: 9. The CDR3 coding sequence is TGTGCCAGCAGTCCCAGACAGGGAAGCACCTACGAGCAGTACTTC. Translated: CASSPRQGSTYEQYF.

This chain uses TRBV10-3 with TRBJ2-6; TRBD2 might be the D (5 bases). V was pared by 2 bases and J by 0 bases, with 8 bases between. CDR1 ENHRY and CDR2 SYGVKD come from the germline V gene. This CDR3 comprises 16 residues. The CDR3 loop is CAISEPRDSGANVLTF. The CDR3 DNA follows: TGTGCCATCAGTGAGCCACGGGACTCTGGGGCCAACGTCCTGACTTTC.

This clonotype was seen more than once but under ten times. The chain combines TRBV6-2 or TRBV6-3 with TRBJ1-2; 12 bases are shared with TRBD1. Germline CDR1 and CDR2: MNHEY and SVGEGT. CDR3 length: 16 amino acids. Losses at the gene ends were 4 bases for V and 3 bases for J; bases not matched to a gene: 6. CDR3 DNA: TGTGCCAGCAGTTTCCGGGACAGGGGGCGCGACTATGGCTACACCTTC. Translated, it gives CASSFRDRGRDYGYTF.

The chain is built from TRBV20-1 and TRBJ2-2, with TRBD1 identical over 10 bases. The CDR3 is 16 amino acids. Germline-derived CDR1 and CDR2 are DFQATT and SNEGSKA (reference sequence). Trimming removed 5 bases from V and 2 bases from J; junction bases left unmatched: 8. In nucleotides, the CDR3 is TGCAGTGCTTATCCGGGACAGGGGTCAAACACCGGGGAGCTGTTTTTT. Amino acids: CSAYPGQGSNTGELFF.

This clonotype was seen more than once but under ten times. V is TRBV7-2 and J is TRBJ1-2; D might be TRBD1 (6 bases). Germline V gene lookup returns CDR1 SGHTA and CDR2 FQGNSA. The CDR3 sequence is 14 residues long. Trimming took 5 bases from V and 8 from J, leaving 18 bases between them. As DNA, the CDR3 is TGTGCCAGCAGCCCCCTGGGAGGGGGATTCGGCTACACCTTC. Protein sequence: CASSPLGGGFGYTF.

This CDR3 is CASSPAGTVNTEAFF. The CDR3 nucleotides are TGTGCCAGCAGCCCAGCGGGGACTGTGAACACTGAAGCTTTCTTT. The chain links TRBV9 to TRBJ1-1; D perhaps matches TRBD1 (5 bases). V lost 4 bases to trimming and J lost 0 bases, with 13 bases between them. This CDR3 has 15 residues. Germline-derived CDR1 and CDR2 are SGDLS and YYNGEE.

This clonotype was picked up a small number of times. The V call is TRBV6-5, the J call TRBJ2-7; 10 bases are a match to TRBD2. This CDR3 is built from 18 residues. J lost 7 bases, V lost 5 bases, and 20 bases had no gene match. The germline V gene encodes CDR1 MNHEY and CDR2 SVGAGI. Here the CDR3 reads CASSLTVLAGRAAGEQYF. In DNA form, the CDR3 reads TGTGCCAGCAGTCTTACTGTACTAGCGGGAAGGGCCGCGGGGGAGCAGTACTTC.

This clonotype was recorded a few times. The V gene is TRBV18, the J gene TRBJ2-2; 7 nucleotides align to TRBD2. Germline values: CDR1 KGHSH, CDR2 LQKENI. With V trimmed by 3 bases and J by 5 bases, 3 bases remained unmatched. The CDR3 spans 14 residues. The CDR3 DNA is TGTGCCAGCTCACCCTACGGGGGGACCGGGGAGCTGTTTTTT. It specifies CASSPYGGTGELFF.

CDR3 residues: CASRHDTGGTEAFF. The CDR3 DNA is TGTGCCAGCAGACACGACACAGGAGGTACTGAAGCTTTCTTT. The chain is built from TRBV6-5 and TRBJ1-1, with D tentatively TRBD1 (5 bases). V shed 6 bases and J shed 5 bases, with 16 bases lying between them. Germline CDR1 reads MNHEY; CDR2 reads SVGAGI. This CDR3 is 14 amino acids long.

This rearrangement joins TRBV20-1 to TRBJ1-1; D is unresolved. The CDR3 is made up of 14 amino acids. The germline V and J ends were trimmed by 3 bases and 8 bases, with 19 bases remaining between them. From germline, CDR1 is DFQATT and CDR2 SNEGSKA (reference sequence). Here the CDR3 DNA reads TGCAGTGCTAGCAAGGACGCTGGGCATGGGGAAGCTTTCTTT. It is translated as CSASKDAGHGEAFF.

This clonotype was recorded a few times. DNA for the CDR3: TGTGCCAGCAGCTTATATGGGGGGCGCAGCACCGGGGAGCTGTTTTTT. It translates to CASSLYGGRSTGELFF. The chain employs TRBV7-3 and TRBJ2-2; D possibly uses TRBD1 or TRBD2 (6 bases each). V gave up 2 bases and J gave up 4 bases, with 14 bases separating them. The CDR3 sequence is 16 residues long. In germline, CDR1 is SGHTA, CDR2 FQGTGA. The variable domain in full, with the rest retrieved from reference TRBV7-3 and TRBJ2-2, is GAGVSQTPSNKVTEKGKYVELRCDPISGHTALYWYRQSLGQGPEFLIYFQGTGAADDSGLPNDRFFAVRPEGSVSTLKIQRTERGDSAVYLCASSLYGGRSTGELFFGEGSRLTVL.

The chain couples TRBV5-1 to TRBJ2-2, with D tentatively TRBD1 (5 bases). The CDR3 is 14 residues long. The germline V gene encodes CDR1 SGHRS and CDR2 YFSETQ. The germline V and J ends were trimmed by 4 bases and 5 bases, with 12 bases remaining between them. CDR3 nucleotide sequence: TGCGCCAGCAGCGACACAAGGGGTACCGGGGAGCTGTTTTTT. This encodes CASSDTRGTGELFF.